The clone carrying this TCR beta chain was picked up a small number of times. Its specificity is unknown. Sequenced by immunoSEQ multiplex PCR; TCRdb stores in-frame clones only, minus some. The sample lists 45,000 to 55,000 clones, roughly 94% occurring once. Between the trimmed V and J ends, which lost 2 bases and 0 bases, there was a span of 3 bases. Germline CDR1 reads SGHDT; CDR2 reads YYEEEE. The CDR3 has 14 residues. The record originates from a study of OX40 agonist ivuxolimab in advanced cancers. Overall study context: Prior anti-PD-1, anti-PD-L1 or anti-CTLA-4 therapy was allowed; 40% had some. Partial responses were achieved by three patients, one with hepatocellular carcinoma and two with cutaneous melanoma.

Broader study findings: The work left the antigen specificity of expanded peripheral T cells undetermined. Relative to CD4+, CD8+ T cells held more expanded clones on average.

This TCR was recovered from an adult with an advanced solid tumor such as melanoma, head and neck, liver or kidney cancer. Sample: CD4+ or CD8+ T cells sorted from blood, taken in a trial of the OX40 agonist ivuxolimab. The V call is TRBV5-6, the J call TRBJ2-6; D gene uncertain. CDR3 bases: TGTGCCAGCAGCTTAAGCTCTGGGGCCAACGTCCTGACTTTC. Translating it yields CASSLSSGANVLTF.